Reported below is one T cell receptor (beta chain). Antigen unknown. This sample is drawn from a study of cytomegalovirus exposure and HLA in healthy donors. The overall study: As released early, the data held some 85 million unique TCRs from HLA-typed donors.

Study conclusions and caveats: The study assumed roughly uniform donor sequencing depth for presence/absence analyses. The study flagged roughly 160 TCR beta chains as cytomegalovirus-associated. Evidence from a later analysis indicated that most CMV-associated TCR beta chains looked HLA-restricted.

This CDR3 comprises 15 residues. Between the trimmed V and J ends, which lost 2 bases and 4 bases, there was a span of 15 bases. CDR1 and CDR2 from the germline V gene are KGHSH and LQKENI. PCR used 60 Vbeta primers and 13 Jbeta primers. Data came from immunoSEQ multiplex PCR; TCRdb stores just in-frame clones and leaves some out. The sample features 130,000 to 150,000 clones, with roughly 2.6% in its top ten. This clonotype originated in a middle-aged man in good health and CMV-seronegative. The sequenced sample was PBMCs. The rearrangement links TRBV18 to TRBJ2-7; D might be TRBD1 (6 bases). Here the CDR3 reads CASSPGGLSEYEQYF. The CDR3 bases are TGTGCCAGCTCACCAGGGGGCCTCTCCGAATACGAGCAGTACTTC.